This T cell receptor beta chain was obtained from a study of shared clonotypes between healthy human individuals. Study-wide findings and caveats: Limited genetic and exposure-history diversity came from having few donors. Apart from blood, nothing was sampled; tissue repertoires likely differ. Relative to memory subsets, naive subsets generally showed larger estimated richness.

Worth noting for this clone: Its specificity is not known.

This CDR3 is 17 amino acids long. V lost 5 bases and J 0 bases, leaving 20 bases between the germline ends. The germline CDR1 and CDR2 sequences are SGHTS and YDEGEE. Study processing details: Filtering differed because ImmunoSEQ produced junction-only sequences that carried no quality scores. Assay: immunoSEQ multiplex PCR; the TCRdb copy retains only in-frame clones and omits some. V, J and clone size derive from that table, while D and trimming were established from the DNA sequence. There are some 2,000,000 clones in the sample; roughly 94% occur only once, and under 0.15% lies in the top ten. The chain couples TRBV5-8 to TRBJ2-5; D may match TRBD1 or TRBD2 (6 bases each). The origin of this receptor is a man aged 18 to 35 in good health. The sequenced sample was naive CD4+ T cells sorted from blood. Regarding subset: CD45RA+ positively selected. This chain's CDR3 is CASREGRAGAYQETQYF. Here the CDR3 DNA reads TGTGCCAGCAGGGAGGGGCGGGCAGGGGCGTACCAAGAGACCCAGTACTTC.